This TCR beta chain stems from a study of OX40 agonist ivuxolimab in advanced cancers. Study summary: Checkpoint inhibitors had been given previously to about 40% of patients.

Produced via immunoSEQ multiplex PCR; TCRdb's table is partial and in-frame only. Of some 96,000 clones listed, under 95% are singletons. As for this clone: Its matching antigen is unknown.

Germline V lookup: CDR1 KGHSH, CDR2 LQKENI. V lost 2 bases and J 0 bases, leaving 8 bases between the germline ends. This CDR3 has 14 amino acids. Findings and caveats of the study: Compared with CD4+, CD8+ T cells on average had more expanded clones.

This material consisted of CD4+ or CD8+ T cells sorted from blood, taken in a trial of the OX40 agonist ivuxolimab. The receptor was derived from an adult with an advanced solid tumor such as melanoma, head and neck, liver or kidney cancer. The chain joins TRBV18 to TRBJ2-7, with D tentatively TRBD2 (5 bases). CDR3 in amino acids: CASSPTGDSYEQYF. CDR3 coding DNA: TGTGCCAGCTCACCAACCGGGGACTCCTACGAGCAGTACTTC.